The rows below give T cell receptor beta chains drawn from one sample of a study of blood T cell repertoires in COVID-19. The data were produced by immunoSEQ multiplex PCR, yet TCRdb's version contains in-frame clones alone and is incomplete. In the table there are hundreds of thousands of clones, just under 90% of which are singletons. The specimen sequenced was PBMCs or T cells enriched from blood (not recorded which). The receptors originated from a woman aged 45-60 years who had been exposed to COVID-19. The CDR3 runs from the conserved cysteine through the conserved F or W. The order of the fields is D gene, J gene, V gene, clone size, CDR3 DNA, CDR3 protein. A D gene is named only where the DNA matches it firmly. Size is omitted from some rows. Given values are once, few, many or a class for expanded clones.

D gene: NA; J gene: TRBJ1-4; V gene: TRBV2; clone size: NA; CDR3 DNA: TGTGCCAGCAGTGATGGTACAGTTAATGAAAAACTGTTTTTT; CDR3 protein: CASSDGTVNEKLFF
D gene: NA; J gene: TRBJ2-7; V gene: TRBV19; clone size: NA; CDR3 DNA: TGTGCCAGTGCTTACGGGGGGCGCACCTACGAGCAGTACTTC; CDR3 protein: CASAYGGRTYEQYF
D gene: NA; J gene: TRBJ2-3; V gene: TRBV5-1; clone size: NA; CDR3 DNA: TGCGCCAGCAGCCTGCGAGGGGGTAGTACAGATACGCAGTATTTT; CDR3 protein: CASSLRGGSTDTQYF
D gene: NA; J gene: TRBJ1-5; V gene: TRBV28; clone size: NA; CDR3 DNA: TGTGCCAGCAGTTTAAGGGGGGGACCCGGTGGCAGCAATCAGCCCCAGCATTTT; CDR3 protein: CASSLRGGPGGSNQPQHF
D gene: TRBD2; J gene: TRBJ2-3; V gene: TRBV7-8; clone size: NA; CDR3 DNA: TGTGCCAGCAGCTTAGCGGTACTAGCGGGCAGACCCTCTAGCACAGATACGCAGTATTTT; CDR3 protein: CASSLAVLAGRPSSTDTQYF
D gene: NA; J gene: TRBJ2-7; V gene: TRBV29-1; clone size: few; CDR3 DNA: TGCAGCGTTGCTGGAGCCTCTCTCGAGCAGTACTTC; CDR3 protein: CSVAGASLEQYF
D gene: NA; J gene: TRBJ1-3; V gene: TRBV7-9; clone size: NA; CDR3 DNA: TGTGCCAGCAGCTTAGCTGGGGGGACTGGAAACACCATATATTTT; CDR3 protein: CASSLAGGTGNTIYF
D gene: TRBD2; J gene: TRBJ2-2; V gene: TRBV15; clone size: NA; CDR3 DNA: TGTGCCACCAGCAGGATAAGACTAGCGGGGGCCAACACCGGGGAGCTGTTTTTT; CDR3 protein: CATSRIRLAGANTGELFF
D gene: TRBD2; J gene: TRBJ2-7; V gene: TRBV19; clone size: NA; CDR3 DNA: TGTGCCAGTACCATAGCGGGGGGCAGCTCCTACGAGCAGTACTTC; CDR3 protein: CASTIAGGSSYEQYF
D gene: TRBD2; J gene: TRBJ2-7; V gene: TRBV6-5; clone size: NA; CDR3 DNA: TGTGCCAGCAGTTACAAGTCGGGGGGGCCCTACGAGCAGTACTTC; CDR3 protein: CASSYKSGGPYEQYF
D gene: NA; J gene: TRBJ1-4; V gene: TRBV4-1; clone size: NA; CDR3 DNA: TGCGCCAGCAGCCAGGAAGACACAGCAACTAATGAAAAACTGTTTTTT; CDR3 protein: CASSQEDTATNEKLFF
D gene: TRBD1; J gene: TRBJ2-7; V gene: TRBV5-1; clone size: NA; CDR3 DNA: TGCGCCAGCAGCTTGCAACTTGGGACAGGGGGCGAGCAGTACTTC; CDR3 protein: CASSLQLGTGGEQYF
D gene: TRBD1; J gene: TRBJ1-2; V gene: TRBV30; clone size: NA; CDR3 DNA: TGTGCCTGGGGGACAGGGAGTAACTATGGCTACACCTTC; CDR3 protein: CAWGTGSNYGYTF
D gene: NA; J gene: TRBJ1-5; V gene: TRBV19; clone size: few; CDR3 DNA: TGTGCCAGTACCCCCAATGGAGGCAATCAGCCCCAGCATTTT; CDR3 protein: CASTPNGGNQPQHF
D gene: NA; J gene: TRBJ1-2; V gene: TRBV3-1/TRBV3-2; clone size: NA; CDR3 DNA: TGTGCCAGCAGCCTAGGACAGCGCTATGGCTACACCTTC; CDR3 protein: CASSLGQRYGYTF
D gene: NA; J gene: TRBJ2-7; V gene: TRBV2; clone size: NA; CDR3 DNA: TGTGCCAGCCGGTTGCAGGGGAACGAGCAGTACTTC; CDR3 protein: CASRLQGNEQYF
D gene: NA; J gene: TRBJ2-5; V gene: TRBV5-1; clone size: NA; CDR3 DNA: TGCGCCAGCAGCTTGGCCGTTGGGCAGTCGGAGACCCAGTACTTC; CDR3 protein: CASSLAVGQSETQYF
D gene: TRBD1; J gene: TRBJ1-6; V gene: TRBV25-1; clone size: NA; CDR3 DNA: TGTGCCAGCAGTGACCCAGGACAGGGGGCGGGTTCACCCCTCCACTTT; CDR3 protein: CASSDPGQGAGSPLHF
D gene: NA; J gene: TRBJ1-6; V gene: TRBV3-1/TRBV3-2; clone size: NA; CDR3 DNA: TGTGCCAGCAGCCTAGCCAGTGGGGGCGGTTCACCCCTCCACTTT; CDR3 protein: CASSLASGGGSPLHF
D gene: NA; J gene: TRBJ2-1; V gene: TRBV3-1/TRBV3-2; clone size: NA; CDR3 DNA: TGTGCCAGCAGCCAAGATAGCGCTGCACACAATGAGCAGTTCTTC; CDR3 protein: CASSQDSAAHNEQFF
D gene: TRBD1; J gene: TRBJ2-7; V gene: TRBV19; clone size: NA; CDR3 DNA: TGTGCCAGTAGTATAGGTGGCAGGGGGCTATACGAGCAGTACTTC; CDR3 protein: CASSIGGRGLYEQYF
D gene: NA; J gene: TRBJ2-7; V gene: TRBV30; clone size: NA; CDR3 DNA: TGTGCCTGGAGTGTACTGGAGGGATCCTACGAGCAGTACTTC; CDR3 protein: CAWSVLEGSYEQYF
D gene: TRBD1; J gene: TRBJ1-2; V gene: TRBV6-2/TRBV6-3; clone size: NA; CDR3 DNA: TGTGCCAGCAGTTACGGACAGGGGCGCTACACCTTC; CDR3 protein: CASSYGQGRYTF
D gene: NA; J gene: TRBJ1-3; V gene: TRBV1; clone size: NA; CDR3 DNA: TGCACCAGCAGCCAAGGAGTATGGATCAGGGGGTTAGGCTCTGGAAACACCATATATTTT; CDR3 protein: CTSSQGVWIRGLGSGNTIYF
D gene: TRBD2; J gene: TRBJ2-5; V gene: TRBV12-5; clone size: NA; CDR3 DNA: TGTGCTAGTGGTCCCGGTCATTCGGGGGGAGAGACCCAGTACTTC; CDR3 protein: CASGPGHSGGETQYF
D gene: NA; J gene: TRBJ2-7; V gene: TRBV5-1; clone size: NA; CDR3 DNA: TGCGCCAGCAGCTTGGCCGCCAGCTACGAGCAGTACTTC; CDR3 protein: CASSLAASYEQYF
D gene: NA; J gene: TRBJ1-1; V gene: TRBV9; clone size: NA; CDR3 DNA: TGTGCCAGCAGCAGACAGGCAGACAACACTGAAGCTTTCTTT; CDR3 protein: CASSRQADNTEAFF